Shown below are 20 T cell receptor beta chains from a single sample sequenced in a study of cytomegalovirus exposure and HLA in healthy donors. Vbeta (60) and Jbeta (13) primers were used in the PCR. Sequencing used immunoSEQ multiplex PCR; TCRdb keeps in-frame clones, though not all of them. The repertoire includes 110,000 to 150,000 clones, roughly 80% of them detected once, and approximately 1.5% sits in the top ten. The material sequenced was PBMCs. The origin of the receptors is a female donor in good health and CMV-seronegative.

The sample holds a few counts of this clone. V gene TRBV6-1 combines with J gene TRBJ2-1; a weak D match, TRBD1 (5 bases). Germline V gene lookup returns CDR1 MNHNS and CDR2 SASEGT. V dropped 3 bases and J dropped 7 bases, with 10 bases sitting between them. The CDR3 extends over 13 amino acids. The CDR3 here is CASSDRQFNEQFF. The DNA for the CDR3 is TGTGCCAGCAGTGACAGACAGTTTAATGAGCAGTTCTTC.

J is TRBJ2-3 and V is TRBV27; 7 bases are a match to TRBD1. CDR1 is MNHEY and CDR2 is SMNVEV in the germline V gene (reference sequence). The junction had 14 bases not matched to a gene; V was cut back by 5 bases and J by 0 bases. CDR3 length equals 18 residues. CDR3 residues: CASSRPPGQSPSTDTQYF. CDR3 bases: TGTGCCAGCAGTCGACCCCCGGGACAGAGTCCTAGCACAGATACGCAGTATTTT.

The chain has TRBV7-5 and TRBJ2-7; the D segment call TRBD2 is taken from the table without a DNA check. TRBV7-5 is described as a pseudogene. The CDR3 consists of 14 residues. The CDR3 spells CARSPPGRTIGQYF. Here the CDR3 DNA reads TGTGCCAGAAGCCCCCCGGGGAGGACAATAGGGCAGTACTTC.

This clone appeared a few times. The gene calls are TRBV5-1 and TRBJ2-7; tentatively, D is TRBD2 (6 bases). The V end was cut by 4 bases, the J end by 5 bases, with 16 bases between. The CDR3 extends over 14 amino acids. The V gene's germline CDR1 is SGHRS and CDR2 YFSETQ. For the CDR3, the DNA is TGCGCCAGCAGCCCGACTAGTGCGTCCAACGAGCAGTACTTC. It codes for CASSPTSASNEQYF.

The J gene is TRBJ2-3, the V gene TRBV18; 7 bases align to TRBD1. The CDR3 consists of 16 residues. V trimming: 1 base; J trimming: 5 bases; junction bases outside the gene matches: 9. From germline, CDR1 is KGHSH and CDR2 LQKENI. The CDR3 nucleotides read TGTGCCAGCTCACCACTAGACAGGGAAGTAAAAGATACGCAGTATTTT. This translates into CASSPLDREVKDTQYF.

The gene calls are TRBV9 and TRBJ2-2, with 9 positions matching TRBD2. This CDR3 has 17 residues. Germline CDR1 and CDR2: SGDLS and YYNGEE. Trimming cost V 4 bases and J 5 bases; bases outside gene matches: 12. The CDR3: CASSPRLAGPSTGELFF. The CDR3 DNA sequence: TGTGCCAGCAGCCCCCGTCTAGCGGGACCCTCTACCGGGGAGCTGTTTTTT.

The chain couples TRBV5-4 to TRBJ2-7; 8 nucleotides line up with TRBD1. V was pared by 4 bases and J by 3 bases, with 9 bases of the junction left unmatched. CDR1 and CDR2 from the germline V gene are SGHNT and YYREEE (reference sequence). The CDR3 is made up of 15 amino acids. As DNA, the CDR3 is TGTGCCAGCAGCCCTTCGACAGGGGCCTACTACGAGCAGTACTTC. Protein sequence: CASSPSTGAYYEQYF.

The rearrangement uses TRBV5-1 and TRBJ1-1; maybe TRBD1 (6 bases). The ends were cut back, 4 bases at V and 3 bases at J, with 10 bases in the middle. Germline lookup yields CDR1 SGHRS and CDR2 YFSETQ. This CDR3 has 13 amino acids. CDR3 DNA sequence: TGCGCCAGCAGCCCGGACAGAGACACTGAAGCTTTCTTT. This translates into CASSPDRDTEAFF. The full variable domain, completed using reference TRBV5-1 and TRBJ1-1, is KAGVTQTPRYLIKTRGQQVTLSCSPISGHRSVSWYQQTPGQGLQFLFEYFSETQRNKGNFPGRFSGRQFSNSRSEMNVSTLELGDSALYLCASSPDRDTEAFFGQGTRLTVV.

The V gene is TRBV29-1, the J gene TRBJ2-5; 9 nucleotides align to TRBD2. The CDR3 is 15 amino acids. The germline V gene encodes CDR1 SQVTM and CDR2 ANQGSEA. The V and J ends lost 4 bases and 4 bases, in that order; junction bases with no gene match: 10. The CDR3 region has the DNA TGCAGCGTTGGAGCGGGCGGGAGGGCTGGAGAGACCCAGTACTTC. Its translation: CSVGAGGRAGETQYF.

This clone appeared a few times. The V gene is TRBV28, the J gene TRBJ2-1; 7 nucleotides match TRBD1. This CDR3 is 15 amino acids long. After removal of 3 bases from V and 6 bases from J, the junction contained 8 bases not matched to a gene. CDR1 is MDHEN and CDR2 is SYDVKM in the germline V gene. CDR3 loop: CASSFARGLGNEQFF. The CDR3 coding sequence is TGTGCCAGCAGTTTCGCGAGGGGGCTCGGCAATGAGCAGTTCTTC.

V gene TRBV5-1 combines with J gene TRBJ2-3; unclear D gene. The V end lost 2 bases, the J end lost 6 bases, and 10 bases lay between the germline ends. Germline V gene lookup returns CDR1 SGHRS and CDR2 YFSETQ. This CDR3 region has 13 residues. The DNA for the CDR3 is TGCGCCAGCAGCTTACGGAGTGCGGATACGCAGTATTTT. Protein product: CASSLRSADTQYF. Filled out from reference TRBV5-1 and TRBJ2-3, the complete variable domain reads KAGVTQTPRYLIKTRGQQVTLSCSPISGHRSVSWYQQTPGQGLQFLFEYFSETQRNKGNFPGRFSGRQFSNSRSEMNVSTLELGDSALYLCASSLRSADTQYFGPGTRLTVL.

This clone was detected a few times. The chain carries TRBV5-6 and TRBJ1-6; TRBD1 aligns across 8 bases. The CDR3 consists of 16 residues. Per the germline V gene, CDR1 is SGHDT and CDR2 is YYEEEE. Germline trimming cut 0 bases from V and 8 bases from J; bases unmatched to any gene: 7. CDR3 coding DNA: TGTGCCAGCAGCTTGGGTCAGGGGGCAAGGGATTCACCCCTCCACTTT. It encodes CASSLGQGARDSPLHF.

V and J are TRBV6-1 and TRBJ1-2; 7 bases match TRBD1. The germline CDR1 and CDR2 sequences are MNHNS and SASEGT. The V gene end was trimmed by 6 bases and the J gene end by 4 bases; junction bases not matched to a gene: 8. The CDR3 sequence is 14 residues long. The CDR3 here is CASRVTGQGYGYTF. The CDR3 DNA follows: TGTGCCAGCAGGGTGACAGGGCAGGGCTATGGCTACACCTTC.

This clone has only one observation. The chain couples TRBV6-5 to TRBJ2-7, with no clear D. The CDR3 covers 11 residues. Germline values: CDR1 MNHEY, CDR2 SVGAGI. Trimming took 5 bases from V and 5 from J, leaving 7 bases between them. Here the CDR3 reads CASSLNNEQYF. The CDR3 nucleotides are TGTGCCAGCAGTCTAAATAACGAGCAGTACTTC.

There are a few counts of this clone. The chain couples TRBV5-6 to TRBJ1-2; 8 positions agree with TRBD1. CDR1 is SGHDT, CDR2 YYEEEE, per germline. V dropped 0 bases and J dropped 3; count of bases not matched to a gene: 1. The CDR3 consists of 14 residues. In DNA, the CDR3 is TGTGCCAGCAGCTTGGGGGACAGGTACTATGGCTACACCTTC. This translates into CASSLGDRYYGYTF.

The chain combines TRBV29-1 with TRBJ2-1; maybe TRBD2 (6 bases). Germline assignment: CDR1 SQVTM and CDR2 ANQGSEA. The CDR3 is 13 residues long. Trimming stripped 6 bases from V and 2 bases from J, with 11 bases between. The CDR3 sequence is CSVAGLTYNEQFF. As DNA, the CDR3 is TGCAGCGTAGCTGGACTAACCTACAATGAGCAGTTCTTC.

The genes are TRBV18 and TRBJ2-1; perhaps TRBD2 as D (6 bases). This CDR3 is 17 amino acids long. The V gene lost 4 bases and the J gene lost 2 bases, with 18 bases spanning the gap. The germline V gene encodes CDR1 KGHSH and CDR2 LQKENI. The CDR3 here is CASSLYTRDGTYNEQFF. The CDR3, as DNA: TGTGCCAGCTCACTATATACGCGGGACGGGACCTACAATGAGCAGTTCTTC.

The chain carries TRBV4-1 and TRBJ1-2; TRBD1 matches at 10 bases. V dropped 7 bases and J dropped 5; count of bases not matched to a gene: 16. The CDR3 covers 17 residues. The V gene's germline CDR1 is MGHRA and CDR2 YSYEKL. The chain's CDR3 is CASTSAAGTGEGYGYTF. The CDR3 DNA sequence: TGCGCCAGCACCTCCGCGGCCGGGACAGGGGAGGGGTATGGCTACACCTTC.

J is TRBJ1-1 and V is TRBV11-1; 10 bases agree with TRBD1. In germline, CDR1 is SGHAT, CDR2 FQDESV (reference sequence). The length of the CDR3 is 18 residues. Losses at the gene ends were 5 bases for V and 1 base for J; bases not matched to a gene: 13. The DNA for the CDR3 is TGTGCCAGCAGCCGATATACAAGACAGGGGGCAAGGAACACTGAAGCTTTCTTT. Its protein product is CASSRYTRQGARNTEAFF.

This chain connects TRBV7-2 to TRBJ1-6, with D maybe TRBD1 (6 bases). The V end was cut by 3 bases, the J end by 1 base, with 7 bases between. Looked up from germline, CDR1 is SGHTA and CDR2 is FQGNSA. The CDR3 is 15 amino acids. DNA of the CDR3: TGTGCCAGCAGCTTGAGGGGGTCCTATAATTCACCCCTCCACTTT. It encodes CASSLRGSYNSPLHF.